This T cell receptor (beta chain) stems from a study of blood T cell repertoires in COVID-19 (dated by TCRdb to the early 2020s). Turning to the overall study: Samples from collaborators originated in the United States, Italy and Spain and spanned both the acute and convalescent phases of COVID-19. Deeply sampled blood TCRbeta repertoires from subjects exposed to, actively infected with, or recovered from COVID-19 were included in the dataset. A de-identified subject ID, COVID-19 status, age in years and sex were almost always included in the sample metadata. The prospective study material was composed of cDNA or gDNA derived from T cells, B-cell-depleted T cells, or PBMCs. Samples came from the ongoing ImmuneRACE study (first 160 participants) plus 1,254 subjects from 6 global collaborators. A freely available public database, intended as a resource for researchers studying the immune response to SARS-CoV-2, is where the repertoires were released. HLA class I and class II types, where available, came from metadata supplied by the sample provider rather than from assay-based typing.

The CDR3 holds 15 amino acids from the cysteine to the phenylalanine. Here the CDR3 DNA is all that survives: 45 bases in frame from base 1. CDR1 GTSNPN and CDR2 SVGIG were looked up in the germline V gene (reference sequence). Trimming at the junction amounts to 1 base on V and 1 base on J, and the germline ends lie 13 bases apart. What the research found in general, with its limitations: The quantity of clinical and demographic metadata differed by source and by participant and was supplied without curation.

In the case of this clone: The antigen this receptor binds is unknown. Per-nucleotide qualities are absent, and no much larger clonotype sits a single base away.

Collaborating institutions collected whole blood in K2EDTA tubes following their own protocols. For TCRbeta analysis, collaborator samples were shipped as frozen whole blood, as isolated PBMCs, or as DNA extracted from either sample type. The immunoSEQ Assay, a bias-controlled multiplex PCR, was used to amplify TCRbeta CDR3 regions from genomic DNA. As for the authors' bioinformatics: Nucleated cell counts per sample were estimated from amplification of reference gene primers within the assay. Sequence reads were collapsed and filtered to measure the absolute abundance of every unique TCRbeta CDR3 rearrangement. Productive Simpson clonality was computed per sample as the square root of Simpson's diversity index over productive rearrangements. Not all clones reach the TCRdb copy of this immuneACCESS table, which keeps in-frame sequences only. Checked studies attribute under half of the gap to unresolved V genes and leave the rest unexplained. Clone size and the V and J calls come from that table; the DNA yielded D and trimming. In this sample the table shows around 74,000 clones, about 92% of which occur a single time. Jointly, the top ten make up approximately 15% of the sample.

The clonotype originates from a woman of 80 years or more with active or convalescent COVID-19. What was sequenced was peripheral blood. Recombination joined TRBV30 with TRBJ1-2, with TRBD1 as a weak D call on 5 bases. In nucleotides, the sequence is TGTGCCTGGAGTGGGCAGGGTATAAGTAACTATGGCTACACCTTC. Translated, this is CAWSGQGISNYGYTF.